The clone carrying this T cell receptor beta chain occurred many times. As yet, its antigen is unknown. One entry per CDR3 protein results from TCRdb running MiXCR on the 5' RACE reads. The sample comprises 40,000 to 50,000 distinct CDR3 sequences, under 2% of which are singletons, and under 2.5% rests with the top ten. This entry is derived from a study of neurological immune-mediated disorders. Study observations and caveats: The repertoires of 18 of 34 multiple sclerosis patients fell into one related-CDR3 cluster (a possible signature) under phylogenetic grouping. No CDR3 amino acid sequences were shared by expanded clones across subjects, suggesting private repertoires in all groups. Patients with HTLV-1-associated myelopathy had the highest level of TCR clonal expansion, whereas patients with multiple sclerosis had the lowest level, falling beneath the level found in healthy controls.

Germline-derived CDR1 and CDR2 are SGDLS and YYNGEE. The CDR3 covers 18 residues. V lost 1 base to trimming and J lost 7 bases, with 23 bases between them. This receptor was obtained from a woman aged 35 to 49 with multiple sclerosis. Specimen: PBMCs. The chain couples TRBV9 to TRBJ1-4; D unresolved. CDR3 DNA: TGTGCCAGCAGCGTACAAGCCCGCGCGGGCGGAACGGGTGAAAAACTGTTTTTT. Translating it yields CASSVQARAGGTGEKLFF.